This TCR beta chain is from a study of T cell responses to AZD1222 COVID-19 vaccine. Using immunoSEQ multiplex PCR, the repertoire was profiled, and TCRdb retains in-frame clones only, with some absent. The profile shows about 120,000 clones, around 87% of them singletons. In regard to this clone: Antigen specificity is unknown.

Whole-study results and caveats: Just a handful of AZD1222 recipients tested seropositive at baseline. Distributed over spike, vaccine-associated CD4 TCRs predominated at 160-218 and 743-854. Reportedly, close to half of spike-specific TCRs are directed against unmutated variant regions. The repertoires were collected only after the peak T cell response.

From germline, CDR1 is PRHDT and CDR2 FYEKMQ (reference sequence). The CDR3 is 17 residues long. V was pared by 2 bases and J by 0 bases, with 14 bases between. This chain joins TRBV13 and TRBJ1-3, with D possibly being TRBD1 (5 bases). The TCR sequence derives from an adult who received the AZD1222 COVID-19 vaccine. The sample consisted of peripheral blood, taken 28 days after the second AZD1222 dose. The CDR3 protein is CASSLYGRGPSGNTIYF. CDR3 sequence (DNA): TGTGCCAGCAGCTTATATGGGAGGGGACCCTCTGGAAACACCATATATTTT.